This T cell receptor (beta chain) was documented in a study of shared clonotypes between healthy human individuals. Assay: immunoSEQ multiplex PCR; the TCRdb copy retains only in-frame clones and omits some. The data contain about 2 million clones, approximately 94% of them singletons. Study observations and caveats: The sharing of 5% to 5.5% of naive CD4 clonotypes was seen across a handful of donors.

CDR3 length: 16 residues. CDR1 is SGHNT and CDR2 is YYREEE in the germline V gene (reference sequence). Deletions cut 0 bases from V and 1 base from J, with 10 bases between. This clone was seen only once. Its antigen remains unknown. It was CD45RO-negative cells, positively selected for CCR7, that made up naive CD8 cells, with terminally differentiated effector memory CD45RA+ cells excluded. The donor population consisted of healthy HIV-negative adults with no recent acute infections or vaccinations. This sequence originates from a man between 18 and 29 years old in good health. The chain employs TRBV5-4 and TRBJ1-4, with D unresolved. Specimen: naive CD8+ T cells sorted from blood. In DNA form, the CDR3 reads TGTGCCAGCAGCTTGGGGGGAGACGAAACTAATGAAAAACTGTTTTTT. Protein product: CASSLGGDETNEKLFF.